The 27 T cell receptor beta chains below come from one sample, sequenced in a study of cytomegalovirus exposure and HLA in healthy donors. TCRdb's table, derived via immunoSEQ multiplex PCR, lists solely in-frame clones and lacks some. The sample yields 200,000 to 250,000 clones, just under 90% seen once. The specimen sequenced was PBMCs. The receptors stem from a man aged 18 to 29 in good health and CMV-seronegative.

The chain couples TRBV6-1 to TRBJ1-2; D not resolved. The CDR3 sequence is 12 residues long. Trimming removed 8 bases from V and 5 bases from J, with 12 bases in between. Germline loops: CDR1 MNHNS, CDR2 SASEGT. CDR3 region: CASLREEYGYTF. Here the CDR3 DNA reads TGTGCCAGCCTGCGCGAAGAGTATGGCTACACCTTC.

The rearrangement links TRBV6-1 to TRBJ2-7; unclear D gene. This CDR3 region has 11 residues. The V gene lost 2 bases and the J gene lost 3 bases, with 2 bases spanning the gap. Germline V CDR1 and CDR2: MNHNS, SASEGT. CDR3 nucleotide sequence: TGTGCCAGCAGTGAATACTACGAGCAGTACTTC. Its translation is CASSEYYEQYF.

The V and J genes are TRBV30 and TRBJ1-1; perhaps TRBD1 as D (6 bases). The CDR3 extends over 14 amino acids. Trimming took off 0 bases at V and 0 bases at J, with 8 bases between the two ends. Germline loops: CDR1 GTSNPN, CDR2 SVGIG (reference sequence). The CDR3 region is CAWSVQGLNTEAFF. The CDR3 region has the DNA TGTGCCTGGAGTGTACAGGGCTTGAACACTGAAGCTTTCTTT.

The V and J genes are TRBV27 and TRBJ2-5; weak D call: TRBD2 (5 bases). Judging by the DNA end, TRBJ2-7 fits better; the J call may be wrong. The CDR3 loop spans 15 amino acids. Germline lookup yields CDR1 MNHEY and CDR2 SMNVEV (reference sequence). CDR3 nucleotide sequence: TGTGCCAGCATACGTACGGGGTCTGGCTCCTACGAGCAGTACTTC. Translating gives CASIRTGSGSYEQYF.

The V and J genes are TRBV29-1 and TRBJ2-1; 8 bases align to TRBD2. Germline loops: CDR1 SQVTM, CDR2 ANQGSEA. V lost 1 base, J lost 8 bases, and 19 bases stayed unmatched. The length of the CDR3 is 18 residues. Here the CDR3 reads CSVEGFAGGTSSFYEQFF. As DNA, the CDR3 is TGCAGCGTTGAAGGCTTTGCTGGCGGGACTAGTTCCTTCTATGAGCAGTTCTTC.

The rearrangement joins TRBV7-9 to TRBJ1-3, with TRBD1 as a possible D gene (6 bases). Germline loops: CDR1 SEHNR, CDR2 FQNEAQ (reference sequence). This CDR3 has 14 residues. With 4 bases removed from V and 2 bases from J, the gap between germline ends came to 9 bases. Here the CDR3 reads CASSYQGPGNTIYF. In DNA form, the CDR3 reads TGTGCCAGCAGCTATCAGGGGCCTGGAAACACCATATATTTT.

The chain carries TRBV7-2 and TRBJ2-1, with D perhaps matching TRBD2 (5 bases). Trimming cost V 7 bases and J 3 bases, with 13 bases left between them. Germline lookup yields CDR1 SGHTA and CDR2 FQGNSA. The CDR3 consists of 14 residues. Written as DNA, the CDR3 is TGTGCCAGCACCCGGACTCTTTTCTACAATGAGCAGTTCTTC. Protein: CASTRTLFYNEQFF.

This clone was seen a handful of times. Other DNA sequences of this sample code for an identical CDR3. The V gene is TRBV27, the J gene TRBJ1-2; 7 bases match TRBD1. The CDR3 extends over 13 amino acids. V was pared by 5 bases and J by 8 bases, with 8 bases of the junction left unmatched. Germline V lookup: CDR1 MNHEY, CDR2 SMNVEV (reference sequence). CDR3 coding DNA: TGTGCCAGCAGTCTTCGACAGGGCGGAGGCTACACCTTC. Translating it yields CASSLRQGGGYTF.

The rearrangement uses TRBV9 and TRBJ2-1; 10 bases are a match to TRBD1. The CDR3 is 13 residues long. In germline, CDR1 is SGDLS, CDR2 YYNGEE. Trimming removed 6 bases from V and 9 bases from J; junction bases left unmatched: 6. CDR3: CASTDRGLGEQFF. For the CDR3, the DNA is TGTGCCAGCACCGACAGGGGGCTGGGTGAGCAGTTCTTC.

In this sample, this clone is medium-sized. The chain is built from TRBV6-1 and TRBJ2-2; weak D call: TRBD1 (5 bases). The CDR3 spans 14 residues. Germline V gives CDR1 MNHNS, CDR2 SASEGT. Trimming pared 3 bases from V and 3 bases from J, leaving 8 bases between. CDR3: CASSDSTDTGELFF. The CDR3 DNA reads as TGTGCCAGCAGTGACTCGACAGACACCGGGGAGCTGTTTTTT.

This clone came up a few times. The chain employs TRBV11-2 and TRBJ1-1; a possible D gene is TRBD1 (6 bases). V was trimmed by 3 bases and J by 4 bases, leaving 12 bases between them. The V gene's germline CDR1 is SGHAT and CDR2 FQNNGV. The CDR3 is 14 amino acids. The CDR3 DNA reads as TGTGCCAGCAGCTTCTTTATACAGGGCACTGAAGCTTTCTTT. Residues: CASSFFIQGTEAFF.

Here the CDR3 DNA reads TGTGCCAGCAGACGAACAGGCTCTGGGGCCAACGTCCTGACTTTC. Its protein product is CASRRTGSGANVLTF. This chain uses TRBV14 with TRBJ2-6, with D possibly TRBD1 on 5 matching bases. The CDR3 consists of 15 residues. Deletions cut 6 bases from V and 0 bases from J, with 9 bases between. CDR1 SGHDN and CDR2 FVKESK come from the germline V gene. The complete variable domain, with remaining parts taken from reference TRBV14 and TRBJ2-6, reads EAGVTQFPSHSVIEKGQTVTLRCDPISGHDNLYWYRRVMGKEIKFLLHFVKESKQDESGMPNNRFLAERTGGTYSTLKVQPAELEDSGVYFCASRRTGSGANVLTFGAGSRLTVL.

The CDR3 protein is CASRDHRVDEQYF. The CDR3 DNA reads as TGTGCCAGCAGGGACCACAGGGTGGACGAGCAGTACTTC. V and J are TRBV5-4 and TRBJ2-7; a weak D match, TRBD1 (6 bases). V lost 5 bases and J lost 5, with 14 bases in between. CDR1 SGHNT and CDR2 YYREEE come from the germline V gene (reference sequence). This CDR3 has 13 residues.

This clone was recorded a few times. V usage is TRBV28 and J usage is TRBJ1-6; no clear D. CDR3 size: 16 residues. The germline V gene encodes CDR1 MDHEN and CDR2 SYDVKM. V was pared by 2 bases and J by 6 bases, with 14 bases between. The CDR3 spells CASSLGGVSFNSPLHF. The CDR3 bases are TGTGCCAGCAGTTTAGGCGGGGTGAGTTTTAATTCACCCCTCCACTTT.

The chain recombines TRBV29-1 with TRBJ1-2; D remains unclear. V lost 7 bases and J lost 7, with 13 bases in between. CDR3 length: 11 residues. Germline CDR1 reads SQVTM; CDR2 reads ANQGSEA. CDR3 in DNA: TGCAGCGCGGGAGGTGGAGGTGGCTACACCTTC. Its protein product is CSAGGGGGYTF.

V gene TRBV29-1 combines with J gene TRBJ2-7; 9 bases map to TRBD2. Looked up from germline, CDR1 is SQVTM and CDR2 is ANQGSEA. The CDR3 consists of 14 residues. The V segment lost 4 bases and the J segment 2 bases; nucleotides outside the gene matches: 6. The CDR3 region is CSVVSSGGPYEQYF. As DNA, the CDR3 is TGCAGCGTTGTGAGTAGCGGGGGTCCCTACGAGCAGTACTTC.

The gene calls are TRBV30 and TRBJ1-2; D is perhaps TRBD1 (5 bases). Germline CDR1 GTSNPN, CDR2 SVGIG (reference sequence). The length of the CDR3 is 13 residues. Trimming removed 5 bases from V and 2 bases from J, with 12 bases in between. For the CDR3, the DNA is TGTGCCTGGGACCTACAGGAGAACTATGGCTACACCTTC. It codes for CAWDLQENYGYTF.

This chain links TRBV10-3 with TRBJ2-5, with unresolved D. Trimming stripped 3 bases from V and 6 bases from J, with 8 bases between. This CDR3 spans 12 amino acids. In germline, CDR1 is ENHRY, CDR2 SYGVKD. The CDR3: CAISDPSKTQYF. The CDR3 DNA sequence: TGTGCCATCAGTGACCCCTCTAAGACCCAGTACTTC.

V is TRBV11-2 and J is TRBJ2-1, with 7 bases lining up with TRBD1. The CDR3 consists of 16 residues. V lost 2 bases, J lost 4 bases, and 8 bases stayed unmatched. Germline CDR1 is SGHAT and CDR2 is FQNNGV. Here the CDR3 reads CASSLLRGRTYNEQFF. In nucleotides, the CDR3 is TGTGCCAGCAGCTTACTAAGGGGGCGTACATACAATGAGCAGTTCTTC. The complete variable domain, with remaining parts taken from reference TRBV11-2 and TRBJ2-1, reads EAGVAQSPRYKIIEKRQSVAFWCNPISGHATLYWYQQILGQGPKLLIQFQNNGVVDDSQLPKDRFSAERLKGVDSTLKIQPAKLEDSAVYLCASSLLRGRTYNEQFFGPGTRLTVL.

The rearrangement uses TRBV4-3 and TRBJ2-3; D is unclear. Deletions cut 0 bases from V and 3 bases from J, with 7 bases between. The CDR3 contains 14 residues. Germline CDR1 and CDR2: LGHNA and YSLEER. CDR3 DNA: TGCGCCAGCAGCCAAGAGGCCATGACAGATACGCAGTATTTT. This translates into CASSQEAMTDTQYF.

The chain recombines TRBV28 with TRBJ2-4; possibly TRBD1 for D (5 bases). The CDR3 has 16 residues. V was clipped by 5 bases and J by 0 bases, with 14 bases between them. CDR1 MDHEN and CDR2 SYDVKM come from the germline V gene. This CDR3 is CASSLRQLLAKNIQYF. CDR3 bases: TGTGCCAGCAGTCTCAGACAGCTACTAGCCAAAAACATTCAGTACTTC.

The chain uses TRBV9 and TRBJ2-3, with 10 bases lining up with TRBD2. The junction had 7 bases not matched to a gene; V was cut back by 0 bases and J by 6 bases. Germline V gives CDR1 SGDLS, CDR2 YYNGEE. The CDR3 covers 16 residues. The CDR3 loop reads CASSVGASGSFDTQYF. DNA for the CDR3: TGTGCCAGCAGCGTAGGGGCTAGCGGGAGTTTCGATACGCAGTATTTT.

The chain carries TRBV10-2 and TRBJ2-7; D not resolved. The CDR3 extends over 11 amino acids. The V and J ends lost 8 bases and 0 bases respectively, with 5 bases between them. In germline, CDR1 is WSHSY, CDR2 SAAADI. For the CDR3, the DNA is TGCGCCAGCGGGCCCTCCTACGAGCAGTACTTC. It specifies CASGPSYEQYF.

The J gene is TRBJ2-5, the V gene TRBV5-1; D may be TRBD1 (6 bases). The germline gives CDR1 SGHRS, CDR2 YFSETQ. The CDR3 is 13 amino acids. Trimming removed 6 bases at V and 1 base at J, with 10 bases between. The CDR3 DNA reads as TGCGCCAGCACGCAGGGGCTCCAAGAGACCCAGTACTTC. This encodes CASTQGLQETQYF.

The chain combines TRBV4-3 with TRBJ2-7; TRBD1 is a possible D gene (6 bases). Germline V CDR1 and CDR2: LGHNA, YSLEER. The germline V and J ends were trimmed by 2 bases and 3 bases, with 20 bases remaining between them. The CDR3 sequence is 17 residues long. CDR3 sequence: CASSQHDRSRAGYEQYF. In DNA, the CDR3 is TGCGCCAGCAGCCAACACGACAGGTCCCGGGCGGGCTACGAGCAGTACTTC.

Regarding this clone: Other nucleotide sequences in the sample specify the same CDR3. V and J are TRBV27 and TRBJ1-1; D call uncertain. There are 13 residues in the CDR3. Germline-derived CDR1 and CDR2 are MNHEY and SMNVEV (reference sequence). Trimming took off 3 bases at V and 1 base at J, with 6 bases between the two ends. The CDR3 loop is CASSFRGNTEAFF. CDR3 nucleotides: TGTGCCAGCAGTTTCCGGGGGAACACTGAAGCTTTCTTT.

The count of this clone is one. CDR3 bases: TGTGCCAGCAGGCGGGATATCTATGGCTACACCTTC. It codes for CASRRDIYGYTF. The gene calls are TRBV28 and TRBJ1-2, with D unresolved. CDR1 is MDHEN and CDR2 is SYDVKM in the germline V gene. Between the trimmed V and J ends, which lost 6 bases and 4 bases, there was a span of 9 bases. The CDR3 runs to 12 residues.